This TCR beta chain is from a study of CDR3 diversity in severe acne. Germline V gives CDR1 MDHEN, CDR2 SYDVKM. CDR3 length: 12 residues. Trimming stripped 6 bases from V and 5 bases from J, with 11 bases between. MiXCR, applied by TCRdb to the PCR reads, yields one record per CDR3 protein. The sample has 97,000 or so distinct CDR3 sequences; around 56% are singletons. This clonotype was detected ten times or more. Sample: blood. The chain is built from TRBV28 and TRBJ2-7; no clear D. This receptor was taken from a male donor with acne. The DNA of the CDR3 is TGTGCCAGCAGGGGTTTGGTCGACGAGCAGTACTTC. Translation gives CASRGLVDEQYF.